These 26 T cell receptor beta chains were all obtained from the same sample, sequenced in a study of T cells in Graves' hyperthyroidism and ophthalmopathy (dated by TCRdb to about 2019). The method behind the library was multiplex PCR. The reads were generated on an Illumina HiSeq 2000. The TCR beta CDR3 regions were amplified from RNA transcripts. For the first round of RT-PCR on the TCR CDR3, the HTBI primer set was used together with the Qiagen OneStep RT-PCR kit. The public sequencing data were trimmed at Q25 with fastp and processed into clonotypes with MiXCR by TCRdb, which kept only in-frame beta chains. Under each unique CDR3 protein, matching rows form one entry showing the most common genes and DNA. The sample records 360,000 or so distinct CDR3 sequences, nearly 15% of which are singletons. Jointly, the top ten make up 15% to 20% of the sample. The sample comprised blood. The receptors were gathered from a woman aged 55-70 years with Graves' ophthalmopathy.

The chain uses TRBV29-1 and TRBJ2-1; TRBD2 aligns across 14 bases. V shed 4 bases, J shed 6 bases, and the junction held 11 bases outside the gene matches. The CDR3 sequence is 17 residues long. Per the germline V gene, CDR1 is SQVTM and CDR2 is ANQGSEA. This CDR3 is CSVGARGLAGEGNEQFF. The CDR3 region has the DNA TGCAGCGTTGGAGCGAGGGGACTAGCGGGAGAGGGCAATGAGCAGTTCTTC.

This clonotype appeared a few times. A much larger clone lies a single base off, so this may be a read error. The gene calls are TRBV29-1 and TRBJ2-7; the D gene is possibly TRBD2 (6 bases). Germline V CDR1 and CDR2: SQVTM, ANQGSEA. Trimming took 0 bases from V and 5 from J, leaving 14 bases between them. CDR3 length: 14 amino acids. CDR3: CSVEEGFSGDEQYF. CDR3 DNA: TGCAGCGTTGAAGAGGGGTTTAGCGGCGACGAGCAGTACTTC.

V is TRBV5-4 and J is TRBJ2-5; 8 nucleotides align to TRBD2. This CDR3 has 15 amino acids. The trim removed 2 bases at V and 4 bases at J, leaving 7 bases unmatched. Germline V gives CDR1 SGHNT, CDR2 YYREEE (reference sequence). As DNA, the CDR3 is TGTGCCAGCAGCTTCCCAGCGGGGGAACCAGAGACCCAGTACTTC. It is translated as CASSFPAGEPETQYF.

The chain recombines TRBV7-8 with TRBJ2-2; 12 nucleotides match TRBD1. Germline CDR1 SGHVS, CDR2 FQNEAQ. V was clipped by 0 bases and J by 5 bases; unmatched bases: 4. CDR3 length: 17 amino acids. The CDR3 loop is CASSLALGQGATGELFF. CDR3 sequence (DNA): TGTGCCAGCAGCTTAGCCCTGGGACAGGGGGCAACCGGGGAGCTGTTTTTT.

This clonotype was recorded many times. The chain links TRBV5-1 to TRBJ2-1; D possibly corresponds to TRBD1 (7 bases). The length of the CDR3 is 16 residues. Trimming cost V 0 bases and J 5 bases, with 15 bases left between them. Germline V gene sequence: CDR1 SGHRS, CDR2 YFSETQ. DNA for the CDR3: TGCGCCAGCAGCTTGGGAGACAGGGAGGCTAACAATGAGCAGTTCTTC. Protein product: CASSLGDREANNEQFF.

This clonotype came up many times. V gene TRBV18 combines with J gene TRBJ1-1; 7 nucleotides align to TRBD1. The ends lost 3 bases at V and 5 bases at J; junction bases unmatched: 3. This CDR3 contains 13 residues. Germline CDR1 is KGHSH and CDR2 is LQKENI. The CDR3 nucleotides read TGTGCCAGCTCACCGCAGGGGGTAACTGAAGCTTTCTTT. Translation: CASSPQGVTEAFF.

This clonotype has ten or more counts. V is TRBV20-1 and J is TRBJ1-5, with D tentatively TRBD1 (6 bases). The V gene's germline CDR1 is DFQATT and CDR2 SNEGSKA (reference sequence). The CDR3 totals 13 residues. Trimming stripped 6 bases from V and 3 bases from J, with 12 bases between. For the CDR3, the DNA is TGCAGTGCCACACAGGGTTTCAATCAGCCCCAGCATTTT. It encodes CSATQGFNQPQHF.

The chain employs TRBV28 and TRBJ2-7; 7 bases agree with TRBD1. The junction had 16 bases not matched to a gene; V was cut back by 11 bases and J by 3 bases. The CDR3 has 15 amino acids. Germline V lookup: CDR1 MDHEN, CDR2 SYDVKM. The CDR3 spells CAGTAPRRTGYEQYF. Here the CDR3 DNA reads TGTGCCGGCACCGCACCCCGACGGACAGGCTACGAGCAGTACTTC.

This clonotype has more than one count but fewer than ten. The chain employs TRBV12-3 or TRBV12-4 and TRBJ1-2, with TRBD1 matching 8 bases. Trimming removed 2 bases from V and 8 bases from J; junction bases left unmatched: 10. This CDR3 is 15 amino acids long. For the CDR3, the DNA is TGTGCCAGCAGTTTAAAAATTGGACAGGGCGGCGGCTACACCTTC. It translates to CASSLKIGQGGGYTF.

Ten or more counts support this clonotype. The chain employs TRBV15 and TRBJ2-1; D may correspond to TRBD1 or TRBD2 (6 bases each). The V and J ends lost 2 bases and 4 bases respectively, with 18 bases between them. The CDR3 has 17 amino acids. The V gene's germline CDR1 is LNHNV and CDR2 YYDKDF (reference sequence). CDR3 in amino acids: CATSRLRGQGFYNEQFF. CDR3 sequence (DNA): TGTGCCACCAGCAGACTCCGGGGGCAGGGATTTTACAATGAGCAGTTCTTC.

This clonotype was counted only a few times. V and J are TRBV10-2 and TRBJ2-7, with D maybe TRBD1 (5 bases). The CDR3 spans 14 residues. Germline CDR1 and CDR2: WSHSY and SAAADI. The germline V and J ends were trimmed by 3 bases and 4 bases, with 13 bases remaining between them. The CDR3 sequence is CASSDVQAPYEQYF. CDR3 DNA: TGCGCCAGCAGTGATGTACAGGCCCCTTACGAGCAGTACTTC.

This chain connects TRBV5-1 to TRBJ2-5, with 10 bases lining up with TRBD2. V was clipped by 0 bases and J by 4 bases; unmatched bases: 9. Germline V gene lookup returns CDR1 SGHRS and CDR2 YFSETQ. CDR3 length: 17 amino acids. CDR3 sequence reads: CASSLEGLAGVAETQYF. CDR3 DNA: TGCGCCAGCAGCTTGGAAGGCCTAGCGGGAGTGGCAGAGACCCAGTACTTC.

This clonotype has just a few counts. The genes are TRBV7-2 and TRBJ2-3; D perhaps matches TRBD2 (6 bases). V lost 5 bases and J lost 2, with 11 bases in between. The CDR3 is 14 residues long. Germline lookup yields CDR1 SGHTA and CDR2 FQGNSA. The CDR3 spells CASSAGLITDTQYF. The CDR3 DNA reads TGTGCCAGCAGCGCCGGACTAATCACAGATACGCAGTATTTT.

V gene TRBV10-1 combines with J gene TRBJ2-2; 7 bases align to TRBD1. After removal of 6 bases from V and 2 bases from J, the junction contained 15 bases not matched to a gene. The CDR3 runs to 18 residues. Germline V CDR1 and CDR2: WNHNN, SYGVQD (reference sequence). This CDR3 reads CASSLTGTPSYNTGELFF. The CDR3 nucleotides read TGCGCCAGCAGCCTGACAGGGACCCCATCATACAACACCGGGGAGCTGTTTTTT.

In this sample, this clonotype turned up many times. J is TRBJ1-1 and V is TRBV7-6; D is uncertain. Trimming took off 5 bases at V and 0 bases at J, with 4 bases between the two ends. The germline V gene encodes CDR1 SGHVS and CDR2 FNYEAQ. The CDR3 length is 12 residues. The CDR3 DNA sequence: TGTGCCAGCAGCGACATGAACACTGAAGCTTTCTTT. Translating gives CASSDMNTEAFF.

V usage is TRBV11-2 and J usage is TRBJ2-5; D is possibly TRBD2 (5 bases). Germline loops: CDR1 SGHAT, CDR2 FQNNGV. This CDR3 has 14 amino acids. V was pared by 5 bases and J by 5 bases, with 15 bases between. In nucleotides, the CDR3 is TGTGCCAGCAGCCTAGCCGGCTTTCGGGAGACCCAGTACTTC. Protein product: CASSLAGFRETQYF.

This clonotype was picked up a small number of times. The gene calls are TRBV28 and TRBJ1-3; no firm D call. The V gene lost 8 bases and the J gene lost 3 bases, with 14 bases spanning the gap. This CDR3 is built from 14 residues. CDR1 and CDR2 from the germline V gene are MDHEN and SYDVKM. The DNA for the CDR3 is TGTGCCAGCGTCTCGGGAGGATTTGGAAACACCATATATTTT. Translation gives CASVSGGFGNTIYF.

This clonotype was seen at least ten times. V gene TRBV7-3 combines with J gene TRBJ2-1, with 11 bases aligning to TRBD2. Trimming cost V 5 bases and J 8 bases; bases outside gene matches: 8. Germline V gene data show CDR1 as SGHTA and CDR2 as FQGTGA. There are 15 residues in the CDR3. This chain's CDR3 is CASSPGTSGMDEQFF. In DNA form, the CDR3 reads TGTGCCAGCAGCCCCGGGACTAGCGGTATGGATGAGCAGTTCTTC.

Ten or more counts support this clonotype. The rearrangement links TRBV28 to TRBJ2-2; D may match TRBD1 or TRBD2 (5 bases each). Between the trimmed V and J ends, which lost 3 bases and 0 bases, there was a span of 11 bases. Germline V gene data show CDR1 as MDHEN and CDR2 as SYDVKM. The CDR3 is 16 amino acids. CDR3 in amino acids: CASSFSGTSNTGELFF. The CDR3 bases are TGTGCCAGCAGTTTCTCCGGGACGTCGAACACCGGGGAGCTGTTTTTT. Based on the CDR3 plus reference TRBV28 and TRBJ2-2, the full variable domain is DVKVTQSSRYLVKRTGEKVFLECVQDMDHENMFWYRQDPGLGLRLIYFSYDVKMKEKGDIPEGYSVSREKKERFSLILESASTNQTSMYLCASSFSGTSNTGELFFGEGSRLTVL.

This clonotype occurred many times. The CDR3 sequence: CASTGQTDTQYF. The CDR3 DNA reads TGTGCCAGCACAGGGCAGACAGATACGCAGTATTTT. The rearrangement joins TRBV28 to TRBJ2-3; tentative D call: TRBD1 (5 bases). Germline lookup yields CDR1 MDHEN and CDR2 SYDVKM. The CDR3 spans 12 residues. With 7 bases removed from V and 3 bases from J, the gap between germline ends came to 8 bases.

This clonotype was recorded many times. Written as DNA, the CDR3 is TGTGCCAGCAGGGAGACAGGGGGGGGCACTGAAGCTTTCTTT. As protein: CASRETGGGTEAFF. V gene TRBV6-1 combines with J gene TRBJ1-1, with TRBD1 identical over 9 bases. The CDR3 has 14 residues. The germline V gene has CDR1 MNHNS and CDR2 SASEGT. J was trimmed by 4 bases and V by 6 bases; bases with no gene match: 6.

The V call is TRBV24-1, the J call TRBJ2-1, with TRBD2 matching 11 bases. V lost 3 bases to trimming and J lost 6 bases; unmatched junction nucleotides: 6. The CDR3 is 16 amino acids. Germline V gives CDR1 KGHDR, CDR2 SFDVKD. The CDR3 nucleotides read TGTGCCACCAGTGATACTACTAGCGGGAGCCTCAATGAGCAGTTCTTC. It encodes CATSDTTSGSLNEQFF.

At least ten counts were recorded for this clonotype. The V gene is TRBV28, the J gene TRBJ2-3; 8 positions match TRBD2. With V trimmed by 5 bases and J by 2 bases, 9 bases remained unmatched. This CDR3 has 16 amino acids. Per the germline V gene, CDR1 is MDHEN and CDR2 is SYDVKM. CDR3 in DNA: TGTGCCAGCAGTCCGAGGGGCGGGAGGATCACAGATACGCAGTATTTT. It encodes CASSPRGGRITDTQYF.

The V call is TRBV20-1, the J call TRBJ2-1; TRBD2 matches at 9 bases. Trimming cost V 4 bases and J 8 bases; bases outside gene matches: 15. The CDR3 is 16 residues long. Germline CDR1 reads DFQATT; CDR2 reads SNEGSKA (reference sequence). This chain's CDR3 is CSAKLAGVRFNHEQFF. CDR3 DNA: TGCAGTGCTAAATTAGCGGGAGTTAGATTTAATCATGAGCAGTTCTTC.

Ten or more counts support this clonotype. V gene TRBV5-1 combines with J gene TRBJ1-6; D is ambiguous. Germline values: CDR1 SGHRS, CDR2 YFSETQ. This CDR3 is built from 14 residues. Trimming took 4 bases from V and 5 from J, leaving 10 bases between them. The chain's CDR3 is CASSPLRDNSPLHF. In DNA form, the CDR3 reads TGCGCCAGCAGCCCCCTCAGAGATAATTCACCCCTCCACTTT.

This clonotype was picked up many times. The chain has TRBV7-6 and TRBJ2-1; D might be TRBD1 (5 bases). The V gene lost 1 base and the J gene lost 4 bases, with 11 bases spanning the gap. This CDR3 has 15 residues. CDR1 and CDR2 from the germline V gene are SGHVS and FNYEAQ. The CDR3 nucleotides are TGTGCCAGCAGCTTAGACACCTCAGGGTACAATGAGCAGTTCTTC. Protein product: CASSLDTSGYNEQFF.